A single sample is the source of the 21 T cell receptor beta chains below, sequenced in a study of cytomegalovirus exposure and HLA in healthy donors. Primers included in the PCR were 60 Vbeta and 13 Jbeta primers. Method: immunoSEQ multiplex PCR; TCRdb's copy keeps in-frame clones and lacks some. In the table there are 100,000 or so clones, 10% to 15% of which are singletons. Sequenced input: PBMCs. These receptors came from a man aged 40-49 years in good health and CMV-seropositive.

This chain joins TRBV18 and TRBJ2-5; D may be TRBD2 (5 bases). Germline lookup yields CDR1 KGHSH and CDR2 LQKENI. V shed 2 bases and J shed 3 bases, with 10 bases lying between them. There are 14 residues in the CDR3. CDR3: CASSPARAEETQYF. CDR3 nucleotides: TGTGCCAGCTCACCAGCGAGGGCCGAAGAGACCCAGTACTTC.

This clone was observed a few times. This chain's CDR3 is CAWNKQLQETQYF. In nucleotides, the CDR3 is TGTGCCTGGAATAAACAGCTCCAAGAGACCCAGTACTTC. V usage is TRBV30 and J usage is TRBJ2-5; D not certain. Germline CDR1 is GTSNPN and CDR2 is SVGIG (reference sequence). The CDR3 totals 13 residues. Trimming removed 4 bases at V and 1 base at J, with 10 bases between.

This clone was seen more than once but under ten times. The chain joins TRBV11-2 to TRBJ1-2; 8 nucleotides align to TRBD1. The J segment lost 2 bases and the V segment lost 4 bases, leaving 6 bases of the junction unmatched. This CDR3 region has 15 residues. In germline, CDR1 is SGHAT, CDR2 FQNNGV. In DNA form, the CDR3 reads TGTGCCAGCAGCTCTAGGGGGACAGGAAACTATGGCTACACCTTC. Its translation: CASSSRGTGNYGYTF.

This clone was picked up a small number of times. This sequence joins TRBV12-5 and TRBJ2-1; 12 positions agree with TRBD2. V gave up 9 bases and J gave up 6 bases; unmatched junction bases: 6. The CDR3 length is 14 residues. From germline, CDR1 is LGHNT and CDR2 FRNRAP. CDR3 in DNA: TGTGCTAGCTTACGGACTAGCGGGACCAATGAGCAGTTCTTC. Translated: CASLRTSGTNEQFF.

The chain's CDR3 is CSVEDGESFNIQYF. CDR3 DNA sequence: TGCAGCGTTGAAGATGGGGAGAGTTTCAACATTCAGTACTTC. V is TRBV29-1 and J is TRBJ2-4; D may be TRBD2 (5 bases). CDR3 length equals 14 residues. The V gene lost 0 bases and the J gene lost 7 bases, with 13 bases spanning the gap. CDR1 is SQVTM, CDR2 ANQGSEA, per germline.

This clone was detected a few times. This chain connects TRBV6-1 to TRBJ1-5; TRBD1 matches at 8 bases. Trimming cost V 4 bases and J 4 bases; bases outside gene matches: 6. This CDR3 comprises 15 residues. The germline V gene has CDR1 MNHNS and CDR2 SASEGT. In DNA form, the CDR3 reads TGTGCCAGCAGTGGTTGGACAGGGTGGAATCAGCCCCAGCATTTT. Protein sequence: CASSGWTGWNQPQHF.

This sequence joins TRBV28 and TRBJ2-7, with D perhaps matching TRBD1 (6 bases). Deletions cut 5 bases from V and 3 bases from J, with 11 bases between. Germline V lookup: CDR1 MDHEN, CDR2 SYDVKM. This CDR3 is 13 amino acids long. The CDR3 here is CASSGQSFYEQYF. CDR3 nucleotide sequence: TGTGCCAGCAGTGGACAGTCTTTCTACGAGCAGTACTTC. Supplemented by reference TRBV28 and TRBJ2-7, the full variable domain reads DVKVTQSSRYLVKRTGEKVFLECVQDMDHENMFWYRQDPGLGLRLIYFSYDVKMKEKGDIPEGYSVSREKKERFSLILESASTNQTSMYLCASSGQSFYEQYFGPGTRLTVT.

V usage is TRBV7-9 and J usage is TRBJ1-3; D is undetermined. Trimming took 1 base from V and 4 from J, leaving 8 bases between them. CDR1 is SEHNR, CDR2 FQNEAQ, per germline (reference sequence). CDR3 size: 14 residues. CDR3 in amino acids: CASSLGTVGNTIYF. For the CDR3, the DNA is TGTGCCAGCAGCTTAGGCACAGTCGGAAACACCATATATTTT.

This rearrangement joins TRBV7-2 to TRBJ1-4, with 9 bases matching TRBD1. The CDR3 contains 14 residues. J gave up 6 bases and V 5 bases, and 4 bases lay outside the gene matches. Germline CDR1 is SGHTA and CDR2 is FQGNSA. The CDR3 region has the DNA TGTGCCAGCAGCCCCGGGACAGGGTATGAAAAACTGTTTTTT. Translation: CASSPGTGYEKLFF.

The rearrangement links TRBV11-2 to TRBJ2-3, with a weak D call TRBD2 (6 bases). This CDR3 has 15 amino acids. The germline V gene has CDR1 SGHAT and CDR2 FQNNGV. V lost 5 bases to trimming and J lost 2 bases, with 14 bases between them. CDR3 bases: TGTGCCAGCAGCCTCGGGGCTAGCGTCACAGATACGCAGTATTTT. Translated, it gives CASSLGASVTDTQYF.

The rearrangement uses TRBV27 and TRBJ1-1; 9 bases line up with TRBD1. Germline V gene lookup returns CDR1 MNHEY and CDR2 SMNVEV (reference sequence). V was pared by 4 bases and J by 5 bases, with 8 bases of the junction left unmatched. The CDR3 length is 15 residues. The CDR3 sequence: CASSSLTGGGTEAFF. CDR3 nucleotide sequence: TGTGCCAGCAGTTCGTTGACAGGGGGGGGAACTGAAGCTTTCTTT.

This chain links TRBV12-5 with TRBJ1-5; D is unresolved. The V end was cut by 3 bases, the J end by 7 bases, with 10 bases between. Germline values: CDR1 LGHNT, CDR2 FRNRAP. The CDR3 runs to 13 residues. The chain's CDR3 is CASGFEDGQPQHF. The DNA of the CDR3 is TGTGCTAGTGGTTTCGAAGACGGGCAGCCCCAGCATTTT.

This chain uses TRBV18 with TRBJ1-2; D is possibly TRBD1 (5 bases). This CDR3 has 13 amino acids. Trimming removed 2 bases from V and 6 bases from J, with 10 bases in between. Germline values: CDR1 KGHSH, CDR2 LQKENI. CDR3 nucleotides: TGTGCCAGCTCACCAAGCAGGGAGGATGGCTACACCTTC. Translating gives CASSPSREDGYTF.

In its sample, this clone was seen a few times. V usage is TRBV5-5 and J usage is TRBJ1-1; the D gene is possibly TRBD1 (6 bases). The length of the CDR3 is 14 residues. Germline V CDR1 and CDR2: SGHKS, YYEKEE (reference sequence). The germline V and J ends were trimmed by 4 bases and 5 bases, with 15 bases remaining between them. CDR3 in amino acids: CASSQQGGLTEAFF. The DNA for the CDR3 is TGTGCCAGCAGCCAACAGGGAGGGCTGACTGAAGCTTTCTTT.

This chain links TRBV7-9 with TRBJ2-2; tentative D call: TRBD2 (6 bases). Trimming left V 1 base short and J 5 bases short, with 11 bases between. The length of the CDR3 is 15 residues. CDR1 and CDR2 from the germline V gene are SEHNR and FQNEAQ (reference sequence). CDR3 DNA: TGTGCCAGCAGCTTAGTTTCGGGGAGGACCGGGGAGCTGTTTTTT. It specifies CASSLVSGRTGELFF.

This rearrangement joins TRBV10-3 to TRBJ2-1; tentatively, D is TRBD2 (6 bases). CDR3 length equals 17 residues. Trimming shortened V by 3 bases and J by 6 bases, and 21 bases separated the two germline ends. Germline CDR1 ENHRY, CDR2 SYGVKD. The CDR3 region is CAISDPLRGREANEQFF. Written as DNA, the CDR3 is TGTGCCATCAGTGACCCCCTCCGCGGCAGGGAGGCCAATGAGCAGTTCTTC.

The chain combines TRBV7-2 with TRBJ2-3; 11 bases align to TRBD1. Germline CDR1 reads SGHTA; CDR2 reads FQGNSA. The CDR3 runs 16 residues. Trimming took 2 bases from V and 3 from J; bases not matched to a gene: 4. This chain's CDR3 is CASSLLGQGETDTQYF. The CDR3, as DNA: TGTGCCAGCAGCTTACTGGGACAGGGGGAAACAGATACGCAGTATTTT.

This chain connects TRBV30 to TRBJ2-1; the D gene is possibly TRBD1 (5 bases). The CDR3 totals 13 residues. V lost 0 bases and J lost 4, with 7 bases in between. Germline CDR1 and CDR2: GTSNPN and SVGIG (reference sequence). The CDR3 sequence is CAWSVQDYNEQFF. CDR3 nucleotide sequence: TGTGCCTGGAGTGTACAGGATTACAATGAGCAGTTCTTC.

This clone was counted between two and nine times. This chain uses TRBV6-4 with TRBJ2-2; 8 bases align to TRBD1. The CDR3 extends over 16 amino acids. The V and J ends lost 5 bases and 6 bases, in that order; junction bases with no gene match: 11. CDR1 is MRHNA and CDR2 is SNTAGT in the germline V gene. The CDR3 coding sequence is TGTGCCAGCAGTTCTAACCTCGGACAGGGCCCCGGGGAGCTGTTTTTT. Its translation: CASSSNLGQGPGELFF.

This chain uses TRBV5-4 with TRBJ2-4; no definite D call. The CDR3 spans 14 residues. V was shortened by 2 bases and J by 8 bases, with 14 bases between the two germline ends. Germline assignment: CDR1 SGHNT and CDR2 YYREEE (reference sequence). The CDR3 spells CASSFRPTADIQYF. The CDR3, as DNA: TGTGCCAGCAGCTTTCGCCCCACTGCGGACATTCAGTACTTC. The whole variable domain, remainder taken from reference TRBV5-4 and TRBJ2-4, is ETGVTQSPTHLIKTRGQQVTLRCSSQSGHNTVSWYQQALGQGPQFIFQYYREEENGRGNFPPRFSGLQFPNYSSELNVNALELDDSALYLCASSFRPTADIQYFGAGTRLSVL.

This clone was seen a few times. The chain carries TRBV11-2 and TRBJ2-7; 12 bases are a match to TRBD2. With V trimmed by 5 bases and J by 4 bases, 6 bases remained unmatched. This CDR3 comprises 15 residues. In germline, CDR1 is SGHAT, CDR2 FQNNGV. In DNA form, the CDR3 reads TGTGCCAGCAGCCGACTAGCGGGAGAACTATACGAGCAGTACTTC. Its protein is CASSRLAGELYEQYF. Combining the CDR3 with reference TRBV11-2 and TRBJ2-7 gives the whole variable domain EAGVAQSPRYKIIEKRQSVAFWCNPISGHATLYWYQQILGQGPKLLIQFQNNGVVDDSQLPKDRFSAERLKGVDSTLKIQPAKLEDSAVYLCASSRLAGELYEQYFGPGTRLTVT.